This T cell receptor beta chain stems from a study of blood T cell repertoires in COVID-19. Looking at the study overall: From T cells, B-cell-depleted T cells, or PBMCs came the material, which was cDNA or gDNA.

Germline V gives CDR1 SGHNT, CDR2 YYREEE (reference sequence). The length of the CDR3 is 13 residues. V lost 4 bases and J lost 6, with 10 bases in between. Study processing details: Amplification of reference gene primers was used by the study to estimate nucleated cell counts. The assay was immunoSEQ multiplex PCR, and TCRdb's table has in-frame clones only and misses some. The DNA was the basis for D and trimming; V, J and clone size are from that table. The table shows around 60,000 clones, with nearly 90% occurring only once. The source material was peripheral blood. This TCR was recovered from a man between 60 and 75 years old with active COVID-19. The chain links TRBV5-4 to TRBJ2-2, with TRBD2 as a possible D gene (5 bases). CDR3: CASSRPGSGELFF. CDR3 nucleotides: TGTGCCAGCAGCAGGCCGGGATCCGGGGAGCTGTTTTTT. The full variable domain, in which reference TRBV5-4 and TRBJ2-2 provide the parts outside the CDR3, is ETGVTQSPTHLIKTRGQQVTLRCSSQSGHNTVSWYQQALGQGPQFIFQYYREEENGRGNFPPRFSGLQFPNYSSELNVNALELDDSALYLCASSRPGSGELFFGEGSRLTVL.